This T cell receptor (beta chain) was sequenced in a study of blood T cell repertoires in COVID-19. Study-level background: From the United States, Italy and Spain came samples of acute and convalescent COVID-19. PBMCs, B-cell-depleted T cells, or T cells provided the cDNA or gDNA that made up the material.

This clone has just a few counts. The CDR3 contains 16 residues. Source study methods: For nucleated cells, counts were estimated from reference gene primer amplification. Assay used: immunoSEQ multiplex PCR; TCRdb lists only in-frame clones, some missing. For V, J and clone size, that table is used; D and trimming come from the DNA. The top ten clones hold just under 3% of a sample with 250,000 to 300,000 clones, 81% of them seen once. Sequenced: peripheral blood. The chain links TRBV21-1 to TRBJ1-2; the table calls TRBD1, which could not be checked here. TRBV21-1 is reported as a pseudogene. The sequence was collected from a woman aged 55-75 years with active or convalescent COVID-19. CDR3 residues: CASSKVWTGSNYGYTF. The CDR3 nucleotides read TGTGCCAGCAGCAAAGTTTGGACAGGGAGTAACTATGGCTACACCTTC.